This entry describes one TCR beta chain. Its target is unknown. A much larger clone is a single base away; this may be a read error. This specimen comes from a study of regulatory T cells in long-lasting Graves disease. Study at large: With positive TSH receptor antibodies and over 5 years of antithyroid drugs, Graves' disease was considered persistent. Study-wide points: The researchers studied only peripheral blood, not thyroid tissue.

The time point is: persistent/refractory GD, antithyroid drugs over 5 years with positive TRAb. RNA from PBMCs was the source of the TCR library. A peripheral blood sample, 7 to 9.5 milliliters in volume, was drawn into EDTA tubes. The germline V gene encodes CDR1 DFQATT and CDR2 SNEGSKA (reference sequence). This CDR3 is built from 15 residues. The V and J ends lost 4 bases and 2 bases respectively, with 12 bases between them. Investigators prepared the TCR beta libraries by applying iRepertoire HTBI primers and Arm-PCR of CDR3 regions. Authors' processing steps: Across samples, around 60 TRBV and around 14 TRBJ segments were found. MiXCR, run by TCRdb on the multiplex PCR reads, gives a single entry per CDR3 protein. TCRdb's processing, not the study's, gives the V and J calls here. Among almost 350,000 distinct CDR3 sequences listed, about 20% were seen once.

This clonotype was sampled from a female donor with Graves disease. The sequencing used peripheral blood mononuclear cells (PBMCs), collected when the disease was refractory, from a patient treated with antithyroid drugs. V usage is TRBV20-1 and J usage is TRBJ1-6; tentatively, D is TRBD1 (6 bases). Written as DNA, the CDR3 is TGCAGTGCTACTGACAGGAGCCCCTATAATTCACCCCTCCACTTT. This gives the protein CSATDRSPYNSPLHF.